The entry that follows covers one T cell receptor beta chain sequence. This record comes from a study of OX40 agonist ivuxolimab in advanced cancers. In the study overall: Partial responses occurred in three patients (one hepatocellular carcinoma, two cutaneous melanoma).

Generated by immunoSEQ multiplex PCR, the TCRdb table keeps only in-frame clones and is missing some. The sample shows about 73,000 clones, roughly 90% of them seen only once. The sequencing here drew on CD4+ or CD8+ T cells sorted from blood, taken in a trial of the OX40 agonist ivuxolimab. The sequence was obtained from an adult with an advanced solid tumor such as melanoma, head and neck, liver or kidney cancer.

The CDR3, as DNA: TGCGCCAGCAGCCAGGTACAGGGGGTCACAGATACGCAGTATTTT. It translates to CASSQVQGVTDTQYF. This rearrangement joins TRBV4-1 to TRBJ2-3; 8 bases line up with TRBD1. The CDR3 has 15 residues. The V gene end was trimmed by 3 bases and the J gene end by 2 bases; junction bases not matched to a gene: 4. In germline, CDR1 is MGHRA, CDR2 YSYEKL.